The clone carrying this T cell receptor beta chain showed up many times. TCRdb processed the RT-PCR reads anew with MiXCR; each CDR3 protein has one entry. In the table there are hundreds of thousands of distinct CDR3 sequences, approximately 15% of which are singletons. The CDR3 runs 16 residues. Germline V gives CDR1 MNHEY, CDR2 SVGAGI. Trimming stripped 0 bases from V and 2 bases from J, with 13 bases between. The TCR comes from a female donor in good health, serving as a healthy control. The chain employs TRBV6-5 and TRBJ2-5; the D gene could be TRBD1 or TRBD2 (5 bases each). Sample: memory CD4+ T cells from blood. The CDR3 sequence: CASSYSGREIQETQYF. For the CDR3, the DNA is TGTGCCAGCAGTTACTCGGGCAGGGAGATACAAGAGACCCAGTACTTC.